This TCR beta chain was recorded in a study of response to subunit inactivated influenza vaccine. TCRdb re-called the RT-PCR reads with MiXCR, one entry per CDR3 protein. The sample has 500,000 or so distinct CDR3 sequences; 15% to 20% are singletons. About this clonotype itself: Its cognate antigen is unknown.

Study-wide results and limits: Few new T cells, the authors suggested, are recruited by each seasonal influenza vaccination.

The V end lost 0 bases, the J end lost 3 bases, and 13 bases lay between the germline ends. This CDR3 has 15 residues. Germline values: CDR1 SGHRS, CDR2 YFSETQ. This rearrangement joins TRBV5-1 to TRBJ2-7, with D possibly TRBD2 on 5 matching bases. The sequences come from CD4+ T cells sorted from PBMCs, collected less than 30 months after vaccination. This clonotype was obtained from a man between 45 and 75 years old who received an inactivated influenza vaccine. In nucleotides, the CDR3 is TGCGCCAGCAGCTTGGGGACTGCCCCTTTCTACGAGCAGTACTTC. This gives the protein CASSLGTAPFYEQYF.